The rows below give T cell receptor beta chains drawn from one sample of a study of blood T cells in healthy people across ages. Each CDR3 protein gets one entry after TCRdb re-called the 5' RACE reads with MiXCR. The sample lists some 1,500,000 distinct CDR3 sequences, roughly 43% occurring once. Sequencing was carried out using blood. The receptors here all came from a woman aged 18-29 years in good health. Each CDR3 is given with its conserved first and last residue. The D gene is left open where the match is weak. Part of the rows lack a size; the others show once, few, many or a class for expanded clones.

V	J	length	size	D	CDR3	DNA
TRBV24-1	TRBJ2-5	14	few	NA	CATSDSSLQETQYF	TGTGCCACCAGTGATTCGTCCCTCCAAGAGACCCAGTACTTC
TRBV24-1	TRBJ1-2	13	few	NA	CATSSGVNYGYTF	TGTGCCACCAGTTCAGGGGTGAACTATGGCTACACCTTC
TRBV14	TRBJ1-6	13	NA	NA	CASSQDQNSPLHF	TGTGCCAGCAGCCAAGACCAAAATTCACCCCTCCACTTT
TRBV27	TRBJ2-7	12	NA	NA	CASRDIYNEQYF	TGTGCCAGCAGGGACATTTACAATGAGCAGTACTTC
TRBV30	TRBJ2-7	11	NA	NA	CAWSGRHEQYF	TGTGCCTGGAGTGGTCGCCACGAGCAGTACTTC
TRBV6-2/TRBV6-3	TRBJ1-5	15	few	TRBD1	CASRTGAWNNQPQHF	TGTGCCAGCAGAACAGGGGCGTGGAACAATCAGCCCCAGCATTTT
TRBV7-2	TRBJ2-7	17	NA	TRBD2	CASSLVGTSGKYTEQYF	TGTGCCAGCAGCTTAGTTGGGACTAGCGGAAAATACACTGAGCAGTACTTC
TRBV9	TRBJ1-2	14	NA	TRBD1	CASSSTTGIYGYTF	TGTGCCAGCAGCTCGACGACAGGGATCTATGGCTACACCTTC
TRBV27	TRBJ2-7	13	NA	NA	CASSGQWAYEQYF	TGTGCCAGCAGTGGACAGTGGGCCTACGAGCAGTACTTC
TRBV5-5	TRBJ1-5	14	few	NA	CASSTGFFNQPQHF	TGTGCCAGCAGCACCGGGTTCTTCAATCAGCCCCAGCATTTT
TRBV6-1	TRBJ2-5	17	NA	TRBD2	CASSPNAASGLGNEQYF	TGTGCCAGCAGCCCCAATGCCGCTAGCGGGCTGGGGAATGAGCAGTACTTC
TRBV6-5	TRBJ2-5	15	NA	NA	CASSYRGPTYNEQYF	TGTGCCAGCAGTTACAGGGGTCCCACCTACAATGAGCAGTACTTC
TRBV6-1	TRBJ1-6	15	few	NA	CASSEVGSYNSPLHF	TGTGCCAGCAGTGAAGTTGGCTCCTATAATTCACCCCTCCACTTT
TRBV30	TRBJ1-2	13	NA	TRBD1	CAWKTGGSYGYTF	TGTGCCTGGAAGACAGGGGGTAGCTATGGCTACACCTTC
TRBV20-1	TRBJ2-3	14	NA	NA	CSARDPTTTDTQYF	TGCAGTGCTAGAGACCCGACAACCACAGATACGCAGTATTTT
TRBV10-3	TRBJ1-5	12	once	NA	CAISESTQPQHF	TGTGCCATCAGTGAGTCGACCCAGCCCCAGCATTTT
TRBV20-1	TRBJ2-1	13	few	TRBD2	CSAPIAGVNEQFF	TGCAGTGCCCCCATAGCGGGAGTAAATGAGCAGTTTTTC
TRBV5-1	TRBJ2-1	18	NA	TRBD2	CASSLPGLAGYSYNEQFF	TGCGCCAGCAGCCTACCGGGACTAGCGGGGTATTCCTACAATGAGCAGTTCTTC
TRBV7-2	TRBJ2-5	15	NA	NA	CASSSPATELETQYF	TGTGCCAGCAGCTCACCAGCGACAGAACTAGAGACCCAGTACTTC
TRBV21-1	TRBJ2-7	16	few	NA	CAASARGTRMNYEQYF	TGTGCCGCATCGGCCCGGGGGACGCGGATGAATTACGAGCAGTACTTC
TRBV29-1	TRBJ1-2	13	many	NA	CSVGGLANYGYTF	TGCAGCGTTGGTGGACTAGCTAACTATGGCTACACCTTC
TRBV4-3	TRBJ2-3	16	NA	NA	CASSQENLAYTDTQYF	TGCGCCAGCAGCCAAGAGAACCTAGCGTACACAGATACGCAGTATTTT
TRBV4-3	TRBJ1-2	13	NA	NA	CASSLTTVQGYTF	TGCGCCAGCAGCCTGACGACGGTGCAAGGATACACCTTC
TRBV20-1	TRBJ2-2	21	few	TRBD2	CSVSRTDPRLAGGLDTGELFF	TGCAGTGTTAGCCGGACGGATCCGAGACTAGCGGGGGGGCTGGACACCGGGGAGCTGTTTTTT
TRBV24-1	TRBJ2-7	12	NA	TRBD1	CATSDPRGRKYF	TGTGCCACCAGTGACCCCAGGGGGCGTAAGTACTTC
TRBV6-5	TRBJ1-3	13	NA	NA	CASRGTGSNNIYF	TGTGCCAGCCGCGGTACGGGCAGTAACAACATATATTTT
TRBV5-1	TRBJ1-1	16	few	TRBD1	CASSYLRTGGGTEAFF	TGCGCCAGCAGCTACCTCCGGACAGGGGGCGGCACTGAAGCTTTCTTT
TRBV5-1	TRBJ2-3	15	NA	NA	CASSLDSPRTDTQYF	TGCGCCAGCAGCTTGGACAGCCCTCGCACAGATACGCAGTATTTT
TRBV25-1	TRBJ1-6	18	few	NA	CASSGGQTDGSYNSPLHF	TGTGCCAGCAGTGGGGGGCAGACAGATGGGTCCTATAATTCACCCCTCCACTTT
TRBV11-2	TRBJ1-6	16	few	NA	CASSLVPGSVISPLHF	TGTGCCAGCAGCTTAGTCCCAGGCAGCGTAATTTCACCCCTCCACTTT
TRBV10-3	TRBJ2-1	11	NA	NA	CAISHAIEQFF	TGTGCCATCAGCCATGCTATTGAGCAGTTCTTC
TRBV6-1	TRBJ1-6	15	few	NA	CASSPNPQGPSPLHF	TGTGCCAGCAGCCCGAATCCCCAGGGCCCTTCACCCCTCCACTTT
TRBV28	TRBJ2-7	14	NA	NA	CASRTLGGPYEQYF	TGTGCCAGCAGAACCCTAGGGGGACCCTACGAGCAGTACTTC
TRBV12-3/TRBV12-4	TRBJ2-1	14	NA	NA	CASGGPRGLNEQFF	TGTGCCAGCGGGGGGCCTAGGGGTTTGAATGAGCAGTTCTTC
TRBV4-3	TRBJ2-7	16	NA	NA	CASSQECEESSYEQYF	TGCGCCAGCAGCCAAGAGTGTGAGGAAAGCTCCTACGAGCAGTACTTC
TRBV4-1	TRBJ2-3	16	NA	TRBD2	CASSQVPAGGTDTQYF	TGCGCCAGCAGCCAAGTACCAGCGGGGGGCACAGATACGCAGTATTTT
TRBV6-1	TRBJ1-1	14	NA	NA	CASSDSGLNTEAFF	TGTGCCAGCAGTGATTCTGGGCTGAACACTGAAGCTTTCTTT
TRBV18	TRBJ2-7	13	NA	NA	CASSQGIENEQYF	TGTGCCAGCTCACAGGGAATTGAGAACGAGCAGTACTTC
TRBV11-2	TRBJ2-1	13	NA	NA	CASSLPRYHEQFF	TGTGCCAGCAGCTTACCAAGGTATCATGAGCAGTTCTTC
TRBV12-3/TRBV12-4	TRBJ2-7	15	NA	NA	CASSLEGRRSYEQYF	TGTGCCAGCAGTTTGGAAGGCAGACGGTCCTACGAGCAGTACTTC
TRBV20-1	TRBJ2-3	16	NA	NA	CSARGVVGGGTDTQYF	TGCAGTGCGCGAGGCGTAGTGGGAGGCGGCACAGATACGCAGTATTTT
TRBV28	TRBJ1-2	15	NA	TRBD1	CASSLWDREHYGYTF	TGTGCCAGCAGTTTATGGGACAGGGAACACTATGGCTACACCTTC
TRBV12-3/TRBV12-4	TRBJ1-4	11	NA	TRBD1	CASSGTGKLFF	TGTGCCAGCAGCGGGACAGGGAAACTGTTTTTT
TRBV6-4	TRBJ1-2	10	few	NA	CASLIYGYTF	TGTGCCAGCTTAATCTATGGCTACACCTTC
TRBV6-1	TRBJ1-6	15	once	TRBD1	CASSDRQGPISPLHF	TGTGCCAGCAGTGATAGACAGGGGCCAATTTCACCCCTCCACTTT
TRBV6-5	TRBJ1-4	15	NA	NA	CASSYSKGWDEKLFF	TGTGCCAGCAGTTACTCCAAGGGGTGGGATGAAAAACTGTTTTTT
TRBV21-1	TRBJ2-5	14	NA	NA	CASSKRVRVKAQYF	TGTGCCAGCAGCAAAAGAGTAAGAGTCAAGGCCCAGTACTTC
TRBV12-3/TRBV12-4	TRBJ2-4	12	few	TRBD1	CADRGEAELWYF	TGTGCAGACAGGGGAGAGGCGGAGCTATGGTACTTC
TRBV7-6	TRBJ2-5	15	few	NA	CASSKSGTIQETQYF	TGTGCCAGCAGCAAAAGCGGGACAATACAAGAGACCCAGTACTTC
TRBV28	TRBJ2-7	14	NA	NA	CASSRWTHSYEQYF	TGTGCCAGCAGTCGATGGACACACTCCTACGAGCAGTACTTC
TRBV20-1	TRBJ1-2	13	few	NA	CSARRQVNYGYTF	TGCAGTGCTAGACGACAGGTTAACTATGGCTACACCTTC
TRBV20-1	TRBJ1-1	13	NA	NA	CSAKRQSSENAFF	TGCAGTGCCAAGAGACAGAGTTCTGAAAACGCTTTCTTT
TRBV20-1	TRBJ2-2	14	NA	NA	CSARRARGTGELFF	TGCAGCGCTAGAAGGGCCAGGGGAACCGGGGAGCTGTTTTTT
TRBV5-1	TRBJ2-5	16	NA	TRBD2	CASSFGVAGGPETQYF	TGCGCCAGCAGCTTCGGAGTAGCGGGGGGGCCGGAGACCCAGTACTTC
TRBV6-1	TRBJ2-2	17	NA	NA	CASSTMRDMTNTGELFF	TGTGCCAGCAGTACCATGAGGGACATGACGAACACCGGGGAGCTGTTTTTT
TRBV29-1	TRBJ2-6	16	few	NA	CSVAGHLVSGANVLTF	TGCAGCGTTGCGGGACATCTCGTATCTGGGGCCAACGTCCTGACTTTC
TRBV15	TRBJ2-1	16	few	TRBD1	CATSTRTGGSYNEQFF	TGTGCCACCAGCACTAGGACAGGGGGCTCCTACAATGAGCAGTTCTTC
TRBV7-2	TRBJ2-5	14	NA	TRBD2	CASSRNSGKETQYF	TGTGCCAGCAGTCGTAATAGCGGGAAGGAGACCCAGTACTTC
TRBV15	TRBJ2-3	14	NA	TRBD1	CATSRRQGEDTQYF	TGTGCCACCAGCAGGAGACAGGGGGAAGATACGCAGTATTTT